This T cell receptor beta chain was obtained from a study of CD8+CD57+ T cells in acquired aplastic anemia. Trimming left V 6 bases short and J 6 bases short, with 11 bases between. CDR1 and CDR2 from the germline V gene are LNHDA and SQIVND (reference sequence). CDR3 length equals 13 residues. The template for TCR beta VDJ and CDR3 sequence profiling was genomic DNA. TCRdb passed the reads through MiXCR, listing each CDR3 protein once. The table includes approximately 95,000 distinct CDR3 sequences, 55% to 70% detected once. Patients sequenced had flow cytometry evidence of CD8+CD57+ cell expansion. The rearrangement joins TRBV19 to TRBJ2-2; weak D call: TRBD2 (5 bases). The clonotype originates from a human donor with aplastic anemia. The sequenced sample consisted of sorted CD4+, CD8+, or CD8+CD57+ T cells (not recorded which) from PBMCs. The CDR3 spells CASRFSAAGELFF. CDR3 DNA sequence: TGTGCCAGTAGATTTAGCGCGGCCGGGGAGCTGTTTTTT.